This TCR beta chain was sequenced in a study of identical twins. This clonotype came up a few times. Its antigen is undetermined. Broader study findings: Carriage of fewer insertions was seen in abundant cord blood beta clonotypes, whereas memory repertoires showed none. Conclusions were drawn cross-sectionally by statistical analysis, without following the same donors. Some out-of-frame alpha sequences were shared by twins, and these showed excess low generation probability.

V lost 4 bases and J lost 3, with 19 bases in between. The germline V gene encodes CDR1 MDHEN and CDR2 SYDVKM. The CDR3 is 16 amino acids. TCRdb reprocessed the 5' RACE reads with MiXCR, giving one entry per CDR3 protein. Among hundreds of thousands of distinct CDR3 sequences listed, roughly an eighth were seen once. These same records also appear under a second study, on yellow fever vaccine responses in identical twins. That source notes: After vaccination, twins' T cell response reportedly seemed partly convergent, partly personalized.

The origin of this receptor is a woman in her late teens or twenties in good health. The sample comprised PBMCs. The chain couples TRBV28 to TRBJ2-7, with D perhaps matching TRBD2 (7 bases). The CDR3 region is CASSSRRGRANYEQYF. As DNA, the CDR3 is TGTGCCAGCAGTTCGCGTAGGGGGAGGGCGAACTACGAGCAGTACTTC.